The 4 T cell receptor beta chains presented below share a single source sample, sequenced in a study of blood T cell repertoires in COVID-19. TCRdb's table, derived via immunoSEQ multiplex PCR, lists solely in-frame clones and lacks some. The data hold roughly 250,000 clones, with about 89% observed a single time. Sequencing was performed on PBMCs or T cells enriched from blood (not recorded which). The source of these receptors is a man aged 35 to 55 who had recovered from COVID-19.

V gene TRBV27 combines with J gene TRBJ1-6; D is undetermined. V was clipped by 6 bases and J by 8 bases, with 20 bases between them. CDR3 length equals 16 residues. The germline V gene encodes CDR1 MNHEY and CDR2 SMNVEV (reference sequence). The CDR3 spells CASRLGGGWGDSPLHF. The CDR3, as DNA: TGTGCCAGCAGACTAGGTGGTGGTTGGGGTGATTCACCCCTCCACTTT.

V and J are TRBV7-3 and TRBJ1-1; 8 bases map to TRBD1. The V segment lost 4 bases and the J segment 1 base; nucleotides outside the gene matches: 5. Germline V gene data show CDR1 as SGHTA and CDR2 as FQGTGA. The CDR3 is 15 residues long. CDR3 DNA sequence: TGTGCCAGCAGCTCTCGGACAGGGAGGAACACTGAAGCTTTCTTT. As protein: CASSSRTGRNTEAFF.

The gene calls are TRBV15 and TRBJ1-2, with D uncertain. From germline, CDR1 is LNHNV and CDR2 YYDKDF (reference sequence). Trimming took off 1 base at V and 0 bases at J, with 9 bases between the two ends. This CDR3 spans 15 amino acids. The CDR3 spells CATSRATGTNYGYTF. The CDR3, as DNA: TGTGCCACCAGCAGAGCCACCGGGACTAACTATGGCTACACCTTC.

The CDR3 sequence is CASSAASGSSYEQYF. The CDR3 nucleotides are TGTGCCAGCAGTGCGGCTAGCGGGAGTTCGTACGAGCAGTACTTC. The rearrangement joins TRBV28 to TRBJ2-7, with 10 bases fitting TRBD2. The CDR3 consists of 15 residues. Trimming cost V 5 bases and J 4 bases; bases outside gene matches: 8. Looked up from germline, CDR1 is MDHEN and CDR2 is SYDVKM.